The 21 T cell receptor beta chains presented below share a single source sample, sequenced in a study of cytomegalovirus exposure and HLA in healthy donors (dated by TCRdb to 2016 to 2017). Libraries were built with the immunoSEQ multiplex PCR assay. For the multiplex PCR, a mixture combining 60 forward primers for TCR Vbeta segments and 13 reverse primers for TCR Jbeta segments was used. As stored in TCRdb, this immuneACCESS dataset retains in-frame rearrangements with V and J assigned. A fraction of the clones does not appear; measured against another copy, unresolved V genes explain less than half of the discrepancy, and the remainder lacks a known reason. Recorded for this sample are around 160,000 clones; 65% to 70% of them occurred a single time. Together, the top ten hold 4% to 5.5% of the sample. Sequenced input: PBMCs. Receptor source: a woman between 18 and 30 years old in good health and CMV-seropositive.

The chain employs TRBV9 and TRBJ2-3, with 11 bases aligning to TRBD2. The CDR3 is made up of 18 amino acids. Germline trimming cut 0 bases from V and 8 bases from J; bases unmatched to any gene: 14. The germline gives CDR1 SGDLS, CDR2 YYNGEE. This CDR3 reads CASSVENSGGAWVGTQYF. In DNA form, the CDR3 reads TGTGCCAGCAGCGTAGAGAATAGCGGGGGGGCCTGGGTTGGTACGCAGTATTTT.

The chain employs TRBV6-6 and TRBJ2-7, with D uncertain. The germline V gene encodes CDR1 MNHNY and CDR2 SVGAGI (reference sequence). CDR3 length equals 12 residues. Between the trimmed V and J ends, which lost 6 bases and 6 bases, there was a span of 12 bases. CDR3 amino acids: CASSLQASEQYF. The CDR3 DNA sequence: TGTGCCAGCAGCCTTCAGGCCAGCGAGCAGTACTTC.

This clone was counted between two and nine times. The CDR3 nucleotides are TGTGCCAGCAGTTTCGGGAGGACATACTACAATGAGCAGTTCTTC. It is translated as CASSFGRTYYNEQFF. The chain has TRBV27 and TRBJ2-1, with 7 nucleotides matching TRBD2. This CDR3 has 15 residues. V lost 3 bases, J lost 3 bases, and 5 bases stayed unmatched. Germline V lookup: CDR1 MNHEY, CDR2 SMNVEV (reference sequence).

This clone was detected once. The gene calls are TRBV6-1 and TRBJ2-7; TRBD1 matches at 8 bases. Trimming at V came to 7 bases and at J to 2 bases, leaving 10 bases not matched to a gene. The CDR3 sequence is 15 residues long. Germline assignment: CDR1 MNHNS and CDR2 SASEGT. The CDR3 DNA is TGTGCCAGCAACCCTCACAGGGGGGAGACCTACGAGCAGTACTTC. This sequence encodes CASNPHRGETYEQYF.

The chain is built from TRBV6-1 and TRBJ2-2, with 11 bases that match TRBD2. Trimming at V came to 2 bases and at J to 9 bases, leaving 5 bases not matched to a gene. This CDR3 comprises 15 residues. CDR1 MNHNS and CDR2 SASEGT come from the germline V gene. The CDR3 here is CASSEIAGGPRELFF. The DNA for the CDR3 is TGTGCCAGCAGTGAAATAGCGGGGGGGCCCCGGGAGCTGTTTTTT.

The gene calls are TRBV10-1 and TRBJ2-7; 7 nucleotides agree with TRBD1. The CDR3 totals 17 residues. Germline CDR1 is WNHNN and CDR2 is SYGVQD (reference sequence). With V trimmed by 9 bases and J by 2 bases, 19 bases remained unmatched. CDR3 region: CARVEINDRESTYEQYF. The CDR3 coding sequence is TGCGCCAGAGTGGAAATAAATGACAGGGAGTCAACCTACGAGCAGTACTTC.

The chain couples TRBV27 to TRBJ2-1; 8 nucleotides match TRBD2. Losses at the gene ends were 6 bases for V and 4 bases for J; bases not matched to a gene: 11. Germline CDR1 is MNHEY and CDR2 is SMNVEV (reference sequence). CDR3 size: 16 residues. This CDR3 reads CASSNRASGLYNEQFF. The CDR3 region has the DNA TGTGCCAGCAGCAATCGCGCTAGCGGGCTATACAATGAGCAGTTCTTC.

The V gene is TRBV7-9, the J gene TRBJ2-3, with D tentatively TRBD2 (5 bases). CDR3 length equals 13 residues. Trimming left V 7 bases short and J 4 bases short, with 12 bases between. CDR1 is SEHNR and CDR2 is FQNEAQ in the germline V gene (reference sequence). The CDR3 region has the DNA TGTGCCAGCACCCTACCCGGGGCAGATACGCAGTATTTT. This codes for CASTLPGADTQYF.

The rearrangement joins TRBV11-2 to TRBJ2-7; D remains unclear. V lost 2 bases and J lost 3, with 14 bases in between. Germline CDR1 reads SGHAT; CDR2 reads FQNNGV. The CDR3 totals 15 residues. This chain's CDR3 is CASSLSLELFYEQYF. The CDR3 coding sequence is TGTGCCAGCAGCTTAAGTTTGGAGTTGTTCTACGAGCAGTACTTC.

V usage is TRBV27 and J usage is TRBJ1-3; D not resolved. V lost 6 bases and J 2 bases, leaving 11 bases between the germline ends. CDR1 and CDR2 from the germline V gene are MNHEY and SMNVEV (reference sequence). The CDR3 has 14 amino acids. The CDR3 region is CASRSRNTGNTIYF. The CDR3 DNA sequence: TGTGCCAGCAGGTCTAGGAACACTGGAAACACCATATATTTT.

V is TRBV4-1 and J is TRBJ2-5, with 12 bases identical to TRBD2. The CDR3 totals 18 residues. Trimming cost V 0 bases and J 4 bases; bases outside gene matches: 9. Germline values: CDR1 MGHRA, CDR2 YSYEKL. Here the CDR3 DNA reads TGCGCCAGCAGCCAAGATCACGCTAGCGGGAGGGCCGCAGAGACCCAGTACTTC. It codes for CASSQDHASGRAAETQYF.

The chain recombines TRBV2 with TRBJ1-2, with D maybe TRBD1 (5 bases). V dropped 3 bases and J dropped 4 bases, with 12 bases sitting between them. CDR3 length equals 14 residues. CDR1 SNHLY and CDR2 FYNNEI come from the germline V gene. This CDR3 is CASSEFDRIYGYTF. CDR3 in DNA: TGTGCCAGCAGTGAGTTTGACAGAATCTATGGCTACACCTTC.

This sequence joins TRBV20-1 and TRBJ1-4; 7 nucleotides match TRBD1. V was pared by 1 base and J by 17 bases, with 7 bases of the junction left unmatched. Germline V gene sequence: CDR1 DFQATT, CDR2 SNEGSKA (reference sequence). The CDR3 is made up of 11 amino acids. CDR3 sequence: CSARARDSRFF. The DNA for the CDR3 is TGCAGTGCTAGAGCTAGGGACAGTCGTTTTTTT.

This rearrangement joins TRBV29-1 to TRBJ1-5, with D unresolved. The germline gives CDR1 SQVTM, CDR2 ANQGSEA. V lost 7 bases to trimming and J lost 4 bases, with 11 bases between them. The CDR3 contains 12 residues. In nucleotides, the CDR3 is TGCAGCGCTTTGAGTCCGAATCAGCCCCAGCATTTT. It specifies CSALSPNQPQHF.

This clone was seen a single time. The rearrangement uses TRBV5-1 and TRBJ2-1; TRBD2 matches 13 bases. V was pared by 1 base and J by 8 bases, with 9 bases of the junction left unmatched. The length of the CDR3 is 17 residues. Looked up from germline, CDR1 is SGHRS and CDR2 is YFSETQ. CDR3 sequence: CASSLYSRTSGSHEQFF. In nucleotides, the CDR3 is TGCGCCAGCAGCTTGTACTCCCGGACTAGCGGGAGCCATGAGCAGTTCTTC.

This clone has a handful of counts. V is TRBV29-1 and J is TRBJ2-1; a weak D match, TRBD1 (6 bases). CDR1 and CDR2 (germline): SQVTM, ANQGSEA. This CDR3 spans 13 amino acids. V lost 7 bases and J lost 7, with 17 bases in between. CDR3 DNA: TGCAGCGGGGTAGCCGGGACATGGAATGAGCAGTTCTTC. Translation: CSGVAGTWNEQFF.

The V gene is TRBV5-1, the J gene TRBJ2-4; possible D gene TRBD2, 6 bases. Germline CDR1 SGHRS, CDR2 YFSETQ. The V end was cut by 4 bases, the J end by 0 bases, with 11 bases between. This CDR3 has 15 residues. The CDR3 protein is CASSAEGRAKNIQYF. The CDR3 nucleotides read TGCGCCAGCAGCGCGGAGGGTAGAGCCAAAAACATTCAGTACTTC.

The CDR3 DNA is TGCAGCGTTGACCACGGTATCACAGATACGCAGTATTTT. Translated: CSVDHGITDTQYF. J is TRBJ2-3 and V is TRBV29-1, with D uncertain. Germline V gives CDR1 SQVTM, CDR2 ANQGSEA. This CDR3 is 13 amino acids long. V lost 3 bases, J lost 2 bases, and 9 bases lay in between.

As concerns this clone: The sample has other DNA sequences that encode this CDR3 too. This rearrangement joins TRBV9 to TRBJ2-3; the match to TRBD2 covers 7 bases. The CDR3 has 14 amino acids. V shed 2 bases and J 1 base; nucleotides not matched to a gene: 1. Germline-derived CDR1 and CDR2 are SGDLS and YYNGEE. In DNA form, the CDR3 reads TGTGCCAGCAGCGTTCTAGCGGGCACAGATACGCAGTATTTT. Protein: CASSVLAGTDTQYF.

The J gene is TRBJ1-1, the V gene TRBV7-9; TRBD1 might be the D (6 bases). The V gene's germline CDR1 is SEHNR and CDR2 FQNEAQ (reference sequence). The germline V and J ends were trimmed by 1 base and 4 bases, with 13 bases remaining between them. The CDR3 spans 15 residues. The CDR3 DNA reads TGTGCCAGCAGCTTAGAGTACGGGGGGCCCACTGAAGCTTTCTTT. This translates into CASSLEYGGPTEAFF.

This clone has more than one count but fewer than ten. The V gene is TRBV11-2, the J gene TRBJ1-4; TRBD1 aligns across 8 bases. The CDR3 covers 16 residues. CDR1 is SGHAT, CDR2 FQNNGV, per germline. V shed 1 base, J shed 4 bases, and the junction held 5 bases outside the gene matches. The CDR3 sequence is CASSLGTGGGNEKLFF. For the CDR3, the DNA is TGTGCCAGCAGCTTAGGCACAGGGGGTGGTAATGAAAAACTGTTTTTT.